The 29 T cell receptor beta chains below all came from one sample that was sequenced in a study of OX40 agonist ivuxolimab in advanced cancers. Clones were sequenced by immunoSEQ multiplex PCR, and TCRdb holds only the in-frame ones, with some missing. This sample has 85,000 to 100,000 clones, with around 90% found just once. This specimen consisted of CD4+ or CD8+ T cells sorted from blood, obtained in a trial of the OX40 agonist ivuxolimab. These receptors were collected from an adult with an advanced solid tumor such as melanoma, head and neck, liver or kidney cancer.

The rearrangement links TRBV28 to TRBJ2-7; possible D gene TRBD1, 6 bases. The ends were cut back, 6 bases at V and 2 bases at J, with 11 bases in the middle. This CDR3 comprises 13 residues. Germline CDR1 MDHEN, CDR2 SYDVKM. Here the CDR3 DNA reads TGTGCCAGCAGACCAGGACAGACCTACGAGCAGTACTTC. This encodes CASRPGQTYEQYF.

This CDR3 is CASSLQGAGIGANVLTF. The CDR3 bases are TGTGCCAGCAGTCTACAGGGGGCTGGAATTGGGGCCAACGTCCTGACTTTC. The chain uses TRBV27 and TRBJ2-6; TRBD1 aligns across 9 bases. CDR1 and CDR2 (germline): MNHEY, SMNVEV (reference sequence). This CDR3 has 17 amino acids. J gave up 3 bases and V 5 bases, and 8 bases lay outside the gene matches.

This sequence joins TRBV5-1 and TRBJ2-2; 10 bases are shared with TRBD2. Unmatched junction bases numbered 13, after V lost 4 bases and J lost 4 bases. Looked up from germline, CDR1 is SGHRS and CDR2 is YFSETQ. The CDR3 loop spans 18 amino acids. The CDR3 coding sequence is TGCGCCAGCAGCCCAAGTTCAGCGGGGGGGCCGGGCACCGGGGAGCTGTTTTTT. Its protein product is CASSPSSAGGPGTGELFF.

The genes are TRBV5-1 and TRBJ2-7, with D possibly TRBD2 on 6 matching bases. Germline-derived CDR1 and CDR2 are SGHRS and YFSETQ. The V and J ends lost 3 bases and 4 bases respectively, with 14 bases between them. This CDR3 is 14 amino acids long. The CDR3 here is CASSSIPGAYEQYF. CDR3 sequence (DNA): TGCGCCAGCAGCTCAATACCGGGAGCATACGAGCAGTACTTC.

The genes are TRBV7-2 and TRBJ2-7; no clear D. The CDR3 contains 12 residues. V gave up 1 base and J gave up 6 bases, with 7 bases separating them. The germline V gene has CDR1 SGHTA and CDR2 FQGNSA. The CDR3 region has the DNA TGTGCCAGCAGCTTAGATTGGGGCGAGCAGTACTTC. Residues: CASSLDWGEQYF.

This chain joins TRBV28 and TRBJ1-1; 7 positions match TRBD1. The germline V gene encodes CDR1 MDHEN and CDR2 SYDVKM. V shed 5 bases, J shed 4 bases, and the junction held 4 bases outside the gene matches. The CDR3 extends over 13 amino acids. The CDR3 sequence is CASSRQGATEAFF. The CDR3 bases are TGTGCCAGCAGTCGACAGGGTGCCACTGAAGCTTTCTTT.

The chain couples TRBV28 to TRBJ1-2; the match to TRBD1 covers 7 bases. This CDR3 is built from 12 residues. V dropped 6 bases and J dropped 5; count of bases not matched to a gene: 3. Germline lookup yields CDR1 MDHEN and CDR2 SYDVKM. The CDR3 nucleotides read TGTGCCAGCAGAGGACAGGTTTATGGCTACACCTTC. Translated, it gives CASRGQVYGYTF.

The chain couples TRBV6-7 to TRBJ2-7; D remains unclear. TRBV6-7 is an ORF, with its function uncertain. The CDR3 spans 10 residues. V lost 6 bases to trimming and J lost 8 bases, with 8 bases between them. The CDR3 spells CASSPLKQYF. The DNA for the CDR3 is TGTGCCAGCAGCCCCCTAAAGCAGTACTTC.

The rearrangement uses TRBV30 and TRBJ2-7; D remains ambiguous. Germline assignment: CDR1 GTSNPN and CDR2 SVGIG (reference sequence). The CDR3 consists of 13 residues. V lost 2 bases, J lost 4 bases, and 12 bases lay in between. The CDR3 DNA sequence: TGTGCCTGGAGTAATCCACAGAAGTACGAGCAGTACTTC. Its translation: CAWSNPQKYEQYF. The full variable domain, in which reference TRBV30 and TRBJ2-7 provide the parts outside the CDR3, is SQTIHQWPATLVQPVGSPLSLECTVEGTSNPNLYWYRQAAGRGLQLLFYSVGIGQISSEVPQNLSASRPQDRQFILSSKKLLLSDSGFYLCAWSNPQKYEQYFGPGTRLTVT.

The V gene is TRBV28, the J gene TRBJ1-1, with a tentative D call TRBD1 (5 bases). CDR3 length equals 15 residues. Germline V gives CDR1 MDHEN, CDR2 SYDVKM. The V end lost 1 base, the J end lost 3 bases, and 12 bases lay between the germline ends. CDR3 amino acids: CASSLLGQEYTEAFF. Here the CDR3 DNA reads TGTGCCAGCAGTTTATTGGGGCAGGAGTACACTGAAGCTTTCTTT.

The CDR3 DNA follows: TGTGCCAGCAGTCCCCATGACCGGACGAAAAAACTGTTTTTT. Residues: CASSPHDRTKKLFF. The V call is TRBV28, the J call TRBJ1-4; D is uncertain. This CDR3 is 14 amino acids long. Germline V gene data show CDR1 as MDHEN and CDR2 as SYDVKM. Deletions cut 5 bases from V and 9 bases from J, with 16 bases between.

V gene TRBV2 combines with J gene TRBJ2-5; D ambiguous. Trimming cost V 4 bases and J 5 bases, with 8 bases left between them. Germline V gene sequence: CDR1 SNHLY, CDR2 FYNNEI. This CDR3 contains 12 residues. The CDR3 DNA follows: TGTGCCAGCAGTGGTGACGCCGAGACCCAGTACTTC. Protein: CASSGDAETQYF.

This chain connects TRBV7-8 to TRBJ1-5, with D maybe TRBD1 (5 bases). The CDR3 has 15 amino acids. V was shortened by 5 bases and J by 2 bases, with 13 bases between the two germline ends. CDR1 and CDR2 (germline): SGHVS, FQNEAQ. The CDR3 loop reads CASSPRDGGNQPQHF. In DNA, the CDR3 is TGTGCCAGCAGCCCCAGGGACGGTGGCAATCAGCCCCAGCATTTT.

The CDR3 DNA reads TGTGCCTGGACGGGTCGGGGGGGCCTTAGTGAGCAGTTCTTC. Translated, it gives CAWTGRGGLSEQFF. This chain connects TRBV30 to TRBJ2-1; 8 bases are shared with TRBD2. Germline V gene sequence: CDR1 GTSNPN, CDR2 SVGIG (reference sequence). The CDR3 sequence is 14 residues long. With V trimmed by 4 bases and J by 9 bases, 11 bases remained unmatched. The variable domain in full, with the rest retrieved from reference TRBV30 and TRBJ2-1, is SQTIHQWPATLVQPVGSPLSLECTVEGTSNPNLYWYRQAAGRGLQLLFYSVGIGQISSEVPQNLSASRPQDRQFILSSKKLLLSDSGFYLCAWTGRGGLSEQFFGPGTRLTVL.

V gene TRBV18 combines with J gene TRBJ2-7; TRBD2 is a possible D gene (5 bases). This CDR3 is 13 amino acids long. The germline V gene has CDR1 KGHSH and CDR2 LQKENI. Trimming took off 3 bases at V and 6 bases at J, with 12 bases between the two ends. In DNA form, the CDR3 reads TGTGCCAGCTCACCCTTCGGAGAGGGCGAGCAGTACTTC. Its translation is CASSPFGEGEQYF.

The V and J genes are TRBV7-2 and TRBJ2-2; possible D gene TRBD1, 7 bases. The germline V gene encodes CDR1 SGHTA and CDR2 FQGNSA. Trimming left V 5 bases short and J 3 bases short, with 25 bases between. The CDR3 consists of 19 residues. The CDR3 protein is CASSPTQTRRGRDTGELFF. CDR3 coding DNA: TGTGCCAGCAGCCCTACACAGACAAGGAGGGGGCGGGACACCGGGGAGCTGTTTTTT.

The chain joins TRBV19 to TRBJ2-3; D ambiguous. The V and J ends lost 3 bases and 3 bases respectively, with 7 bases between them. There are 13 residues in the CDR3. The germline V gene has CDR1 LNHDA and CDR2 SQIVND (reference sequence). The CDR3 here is CASSIQATDTQYF. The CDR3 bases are TGTGCCAGTAGTATCCAGGCGACAGATACGCAGTATTTT.

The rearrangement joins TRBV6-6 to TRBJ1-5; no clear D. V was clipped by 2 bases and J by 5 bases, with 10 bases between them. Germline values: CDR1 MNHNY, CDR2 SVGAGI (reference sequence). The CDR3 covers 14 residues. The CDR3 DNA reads TGTGCCAGCAGTTACGGAGAGGTTTATCAGCCCCAGCATTTT. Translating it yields CASSYGEVYQPQHF.

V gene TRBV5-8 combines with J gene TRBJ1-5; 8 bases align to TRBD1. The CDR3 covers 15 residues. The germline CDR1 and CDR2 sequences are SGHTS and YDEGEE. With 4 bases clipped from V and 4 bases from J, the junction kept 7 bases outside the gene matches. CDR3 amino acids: CASSVRGRSNQPQHF. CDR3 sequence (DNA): TGTGCCAGCAGCGTCAGGGGGCGTTCGAATCAGCCCCAGCATTTT.

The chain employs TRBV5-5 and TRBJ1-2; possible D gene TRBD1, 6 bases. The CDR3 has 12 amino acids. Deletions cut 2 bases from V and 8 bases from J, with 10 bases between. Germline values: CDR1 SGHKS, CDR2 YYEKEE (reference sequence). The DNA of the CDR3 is TGTGCCAGCAGCTTAAGAACAGGGGGCTACACCTTC. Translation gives CASSLRTGGYTF.

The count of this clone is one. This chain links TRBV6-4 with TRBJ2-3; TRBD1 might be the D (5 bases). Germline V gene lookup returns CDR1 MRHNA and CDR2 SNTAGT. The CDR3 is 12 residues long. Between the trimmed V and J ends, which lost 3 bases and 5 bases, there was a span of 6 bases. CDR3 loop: CASSEQGDTQYF. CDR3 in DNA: TGTGCCAGCAGTGAGCAGGGAGATACGCAGTATTTT.

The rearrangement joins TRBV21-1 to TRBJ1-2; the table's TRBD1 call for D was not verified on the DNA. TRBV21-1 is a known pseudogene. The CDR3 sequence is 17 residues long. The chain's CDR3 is CAIASGDRHDKYGGYTF. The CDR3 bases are TGTGCCATAGCTTCTGGGGACAGGCACGATAAGTACGGTGGCTACACCTTC.

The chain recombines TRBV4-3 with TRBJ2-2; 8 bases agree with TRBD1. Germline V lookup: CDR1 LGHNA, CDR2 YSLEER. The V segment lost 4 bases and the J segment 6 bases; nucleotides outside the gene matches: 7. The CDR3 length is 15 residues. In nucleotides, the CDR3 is TGCGCCAGCAGCCCCTCGGACAGGGTGTCCGGGGAGCTGTTTTTT. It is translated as CASSPSDRVSGELFF.

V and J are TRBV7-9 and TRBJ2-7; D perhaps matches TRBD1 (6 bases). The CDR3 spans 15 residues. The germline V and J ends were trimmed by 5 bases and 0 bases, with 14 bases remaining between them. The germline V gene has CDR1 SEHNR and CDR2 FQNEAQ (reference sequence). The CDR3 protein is CASSLSGTFSYEQYF. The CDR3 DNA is TGTGCCAGCAGCCTCTCCGGGACATTCTCCTACGAGCAGTACTTC.

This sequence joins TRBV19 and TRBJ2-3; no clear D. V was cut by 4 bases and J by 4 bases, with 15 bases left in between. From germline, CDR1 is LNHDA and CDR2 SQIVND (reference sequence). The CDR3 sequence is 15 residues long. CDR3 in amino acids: CASSTSLPSPDTQYF. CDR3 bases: TGTGCCAGTAGTACCTCTTTGCCCAGCCCAGATACGCAGTATTTT.

This CDR3 is CASSGGTASSYEQYF. DNA of the CDR3: TGTGCCAGCAGCGGCGGGACTGCGAGCTCCTACGAGCAGTACTTC. J is TRBJ2-7 and V is TRBV7-2, with D possibly matching TRBD2 (6 bases). The V and J ends lost 5 bases and 0 bases respectively, with 14 bases between them. The CDR3 contains 15 residues. Germline CDR1 reads SGHTA; CDR2 reads FQGNSA.

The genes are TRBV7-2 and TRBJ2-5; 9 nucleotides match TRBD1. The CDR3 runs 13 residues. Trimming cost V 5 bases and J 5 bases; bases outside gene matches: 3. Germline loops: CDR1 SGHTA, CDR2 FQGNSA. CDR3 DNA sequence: TGTGCCAGCAGCCTTGACAGGGGGGAGACCCAGTACTTC. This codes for CASSLDRGETQYF.

The CDR3 DNA reads as TGTGCCAGCAGCTTAGATAGGGCGAGCTCCTACAATGAGCAGTTCTTC. Its translation: CASSLDRASSYNEQFF. The chain carries TRBV11-3 and TRBJ2-1; D remains unclear. The CDR3 has 16 amino acids. V lost 0 bases and J lost 0, with 9 bases in between. Germline CDR1 is SGHNT and CDR2 is YENEEA.

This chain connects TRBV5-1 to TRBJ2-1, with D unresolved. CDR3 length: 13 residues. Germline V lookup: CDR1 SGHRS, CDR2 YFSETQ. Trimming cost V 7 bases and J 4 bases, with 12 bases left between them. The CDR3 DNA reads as TGCGCCAGCTTGTCGGACGGGTACAATGAGCAGTTCTTC. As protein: CASLSDGYNEQFF. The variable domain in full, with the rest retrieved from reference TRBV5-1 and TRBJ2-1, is KAGVTQTPRYLIKTRGQQVTLSCSPISGHRSVSWYQQTPGQGLQFLFEYFSETQRNKGNFPGRFSGRQFSNSRSEMNVSTLELGDSALYLCASLSDGYNEQFFGPGTRLTVL.